The 19 T cell receptor beta chains given below trace back to one sample, sequenced in a study of T cell responses to AZD1222 COVID-19 vaccine. Clones were read by immunoSEQ multiplex PCR, and TCRdb kept only the in-frame ones, dropping some. The sample lists approximately 140,000 clones; 91% were seen once. The sequences come from peripheral blood, collected 28 days after the second AZD1222 dose. These receptors all stem from an adult who received the AZD1222 COVID-19 vaccine.

V and J are TRBV6-5 and TRBJ1-5; perhaps TRBD1 as D (5 bases). Deletions cut 5 bases from V and 2 bases from J, with 13 bases between. CDR3 length equals 15 residues. The germline CDR1 and CDR2 sequences are MNHEY and SVGAGI. The CDR3 reads CASSQGALGNQPQHF. CDR3 in DNA: TGTGCCAGCAGTCAGGGAGCATTGGGCAATCAGCCCCAGCATTTT.

This chain connects TRBV11-3 to TRBJ2-5; TRBD1 matches at 8 bases. V lost 5 bases and J lost 4; bases outside the gene matches: 9. The CDR3 sequence is 15 residues long. CDR1 and CDR2 from the germline V gene are SGHNT and YENEEA. CDR3 in amino acids: CASSVSTGAGETQYF. In nucleotides, the CDR3 is TGTGCCAGCAGCGTATCGACAGGGGCCGGAGAGACCCAGTACTTC.

This clone occurred a few times. V gene TRBV12-5 combines with J gene TRBJ2-3; the D is unclear. V lost 3 bases and J 1 base, leaving 5 bases between the germline ends. The CDR3 runs 13 residues. From germline, CDR1 is LGHNT and CDR2 FRNRAP. The CDR3 nucleotides read TGTGCTAGTGGTTTCTCTGGCACAGATACGCAGTATTTT. Amino acid sequence: CASGFSGTDTQYF.

The CDR3 DNA reads TGTGCCAGCTCACCAGAGTCATCGGGGCAGGGAAATCAGCCCCAGCATTTT. Protein product: CASSPESSGQGNQPQHF. The chain joins TRBV18 to TRBJ1-5, with D possibly TRBD1 on 5 matching bases. V shed 2 bases and J shed 4 bases, with 18 bases lying between them. The CDR3 extends over 17 amino acids. The germline gives CDR1 KGHSH, CDR2 LQKENI.

Concerning this clone: Likely a read error: the CDR3 ends without its conserved phenylalanine or tryptophan. V usage is TRBV30 and J usage is TRBJ1-2; maybe TRBD1 (5 bases). The V end was cut by 5 bases, the J end by 4 bases, with 17 bases between. The CDR3 extends over 14 amino acids. The V gene's germline CDR1 is GTSNPN and CDR2 SVGIG (reference sequence). The CDR3 DNA is TGTGCCTGGGTTGGCCTCCTGGGGACCTATGGCTACACCCTC. Translation: CAWVGLLGTYGYTL.

This chain links TRBV27 with TRBJ1-1; no firm D call. The ends were cut back, 3 bases at V and 4 bases at J, with 9 bases in the middle. CDR3 length: 13 amino acids. Germline V gene lookup returns CDR1 MNHEY and CDR2 SMNVEV (reference sequence). The CDR3 bases are TGTGCCAGCAGTTTGGAGGTGGGCACTGAAGCTTTCTTT. Translating gives CASSLEVGTEAFF.

The CDR3 is CASSFDRVQNTGELFF. CDR3 coding DNA: TGTGCCAGCAGCTTCGACAGGGTCCAGAACACCGGGGAGCTGTTTTTT. This chain connects TRBV7-3 to TRBJ2-2; the match to TRBD1 covers 7 bases. Germline CDR1 is SGHTA and CDR2 is FQGTGA. J was trimmed by 1 base and V by 3 bases; bases with no gene match: 5. The CDR3 sequence is 16 residues long.

This clone was observed a handful of times. The chain uses TRBV6-5 and TRBJ1-6, with D possibly being TRBD1 (6 bases). Germline assignment: CDR1 MNHEY and CDR2 SVGAGI. V lost 2 bases to trimming and J lost 7 bases, with 15 bases between them. The CDR3 runs 16 residues. The chain's CDR3 is CASSYTRRGDNSPLHF. The CDR3 DNA reads TGTGCCAGCAGTTACACAAGAAGGGGGGACAATTCACCCCTCCACTTT.

The gene calls are TRBV7-3 and TRBJ2-3; 9 nucleotides agree with TRBD2. There are 16 residues in the CDR3. The V gene end was trimmed by 2 bases and the J gene end by 4 bases; junction bases not matched to a gene: 7. Germline lookup yields CDR1 SGHTA and CDR2 FQGTGA. The CDR3 sequence: CASSLGLAGSPDTQYF. The DNA for the CDR3 is TGTGCCAGCAGCTTAGGGCTAGCGGGATCCCCAGATACGCAGTATTTT.

This sequence joins TRBV27 and TRBJ2-7; 7 bases match TRBD1. This CDR3 region has 14 residues. The junction had 7 bases not matched to a gene; V was cut back by 6 bases and J by 2 bases. Germline V lookup: CDR1 MNHEY, CDR2 SMNVEV (reference sequence). Written as DNA, the CDR3 is TGTGCCAGCAGCTGGACCCAGGGGGCCTACGAGCAGTACTTC. This sequence encodes CASSWTQGAYEQYF.

This rearrangement joins TRBV7-2 to TRBJ2-1; D is tentatively TRBD1 or TRBD2 (5 bases each). Germline CDR1 and CDR2: SGHTA and FQGNSA. The length of the CDR3 is 15 residues. Trimming stripped 2 bases from V and 7 bases from J, with 15 bases between. Here the CDR3 reads CASSLWDGSYNEQFF. For the CDR3, the DNA is TGTGCCAGCAGCTTATGGGACGGAAGTTATAATGAGCAGTTCTTC.

The V call is TRBV28, the J call TRBJ2-5, with TRBD2 identical over 12 bases. Losses at the gene ends were 5 bases for V and 4 bases for J; bases not matched to a gene: 14. CDR1 MDHEN and CDR2 SYDVKM come from the germline V gene. This CDR3 contains 18 residues. CDR3 bases: TGTGCCAGCAGTAAGCGACTAGCGGGAGAAGGGCTCAGAGAGACCCAGTACTTC. Amino acids: CASSKRLAGEGLRETQYF.

This rearrangement joins TRBV15 to TRBJ2-6; TRBD1 matches 10 bases. The CDR3 extends over 19 amino acids. V shed 2 bases, J shed 2 bases, and the junction held 9 bases outside the gene matches. CDR1 and CDR2 (germline): LNHNV, YYDKDF (reference sequence). CDR3: CATSRLTGGLSPGANVLTF. The CDR3 DNA is TGTGCCACCAGCAGATTGACAGGGGGCCTATCCCCTGGGGCCAACGTCCTGACTTTC.

The table lists this clone with a few counts. The chain is built from TRBV18 and TRBJ1-1, with TRBD1 identical over 8 bases. This CDR3 spans 14 amino acids. Trimming took 4 bases from V and 5 from J; bases not matched to a gene: 6. Germline V CDR1 and CDR2: KGHSH, LQKENI. The CDR3 protein is CASSLRGLETEAFF. The CDR3 DNA sequence: TGTGCCAGCTCACTCAGGGGGCTGGAAACTGAAGCTTTCTTT. The whole variable domain, remainder taken from reference TRBV18 and TRBJ1-1, is NAGVMQNPRHLVRRRGQEARLRCSPMKGHSHVYWYRQLPEEGLKFMVYLQKENIIDESGMPKERFSAEFPKEGPSILRIQQVVRGDSAAYFCASSLRGLETEAFFGQGTRLTVV.

The chain carries TRBV18 and TRBJ2-2; D possibly matches TRBD1 or TRBD2 (5 bases each). This CDR3 region has 15 residues. V shed 8 bases and J shed 0 bases, with 13 bases lying between them. Germline CDR1 and CDR2: KGHSH and LQKENI. The CDR3 coding sequence is TGTGCCAGCGCCCCAGTGGGACCGAACACCGGGGAGCTGTTTTTT. It encodes CASAPVGPNTGELFF.

V and J are TRBV9 and TRBJ1-1; no definite D call. This CDR3 is built from 13 residues. Trimming stripped 2 bases from V and 0 bases from J, with 5 bases between. In germline, CDR1 is SGDLS, CDR2 YYNGEE. This chain's CDR3 is CASSVSMNTEAFF. The DNA for the CDR3 is TGTGCCAGCAGCGTTTCTATGAACACTGAAGCTTTCTTT.

V is TRBV6-5 and J is TRBJ2-7, with 8 bases identical to TRBD1. The CDR3 loop spans 14 amino acids. Germline CDR1 MNHEY, CDR2 SVGAGI. V lost 6 bases and J lost 2; bases outside the gene matches: 6. CDR3: CASRLTGGAYEQYF. CDR3 nucleotide sequence: TGTGCCAGCAGGCTTACAGGGGGTGCCTACGAGCAGTACTTC.

V is TRBV19 and J is TRBJ2-7; D is possibly TRBD1 or TRBD2 (6 bases each). Trimming shortened V by 2 bases and J by 1 base, and 15 bases separated the two germline ends. The CDR3 is made up of 16 amino acids. Germline lookup yields CDR1 LNHDA and CDR2 SQIVND (reference sequence). CDR3 region: CASSIQGTYGSYEQYF. The CDR3 coding sequence is TGTGCCAGTAGTATACAGGGGACTTATGGGTCCTACGAGCAGTACTTC.

The V and J genes are TRBV4-1 and TRBJ2-1, with D hard to call. The V gene lost 1 base and the J gene lost 7 bases, with 5 bases spanning the gap. Germline V CDR1 and CDR2: MGHRA, YSYEKL. The CDR3 has 12 residues. The chain's CDR3 is CASSQVFNEQFF. DNA for the CDR3: TGCGCCAGCAGCCAAGTCTTTAATGAGCAGTTCTTC.